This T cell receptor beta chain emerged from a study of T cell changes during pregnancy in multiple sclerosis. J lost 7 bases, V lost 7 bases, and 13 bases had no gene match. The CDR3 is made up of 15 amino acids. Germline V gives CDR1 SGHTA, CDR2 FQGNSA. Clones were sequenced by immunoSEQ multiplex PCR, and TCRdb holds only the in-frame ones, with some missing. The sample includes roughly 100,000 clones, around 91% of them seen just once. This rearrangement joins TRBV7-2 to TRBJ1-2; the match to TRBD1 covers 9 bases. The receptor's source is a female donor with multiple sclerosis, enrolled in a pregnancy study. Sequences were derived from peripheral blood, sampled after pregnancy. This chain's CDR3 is CASIPRAGQGGGYTF. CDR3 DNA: TGTGCCAGCATCCCAAGGGCGGGACAGGGAGGTGGCTACACCTTC.